This entry features one T cell receptor beta chain sequence. Some clones are missing from TCRdb's copy, which holds only in-frame ones; the method was immunoSEQ multiplex PCR. In the table there are 100,000 to 150,000 clones, roughly 90% of which are singletons. J lost 11 bases, V lost 2 bases, and 14 bases had no gene match. The germline gives CDR1 SGHTA, CDR2 FQGNSA. The length of the CDR3 is 15 residues. These data come from a study of blood T cell repertoires in COVID-19. Sequencing was carried out using PBMCs or T cells enriched from blood (not recorded which). The receptor was isolated from a woman aged 50 to 60 who had recovered from COVID-19. V is TRBV7-2 and J is TRBJ1-1; 7 bases map to TRBD1. The CDR3 coding sequence is TGTGCCAGCAGCTTAAGACCTGGCCAGGGGGGTTTGGCTTTCTTT. Residues: CASSLRPGQGGLAFF.